The text below deals with one TCR beta chain. Some clones are missing from TCRdb's copy, which holds only in-frame ones; the method was immunoSEQ multiplex PCR. Among 250,000 or so clones, roughly 90% were seen once, and the ten largest hold approximately 3%. The record originates from a study of blood T cell repertoires in COVID-19. For the study at large: The analysed material was cDNA or gDNA that came from T cells, B-cell-depleted T cells, or PBMCs.

Germline V gene lookup returns CDR1 GTSNPN and CDR2 SVGIG (reference sequence). This CDR3 comprises 12 residues. V lost 1 base and J 1 base, leaving 4 bases between the germline ends. The study drew participants aged about 18 to 95 years from some 25 US areas. This chain connects TRBV30 to TRBJ1-1; unclear D gene. This sequence originates from a man aged 40-49 years who had been exposed to COVID-19. Sequencing used PBMCs or T cells enriched from blood (not recorded which). The DNA of the CDR3 is TGTGCCTGGAGTGGTCAGAACACTGAAGCTTTCTTT. Protein product: CAWSGQNTEAFF.